This T cell receptor beta chain was retrieved from a study of CD8 T cells in ankylosing spondylitis. A few counts support this clonotype. TCRdb processed the 5' RACE reads anew with MiXCR; each CDR3 protein has one entry. The sample records some 26,000 distinct CDR3 sequences, roughly 17% being singletons. This CDR3 has 16 amino acids. Trimming removed 3 bases from V and 3 bases from J; junction bases left unmatched: 7. Germline-derived CDR1 and CDR2 are DFQATT and SNEGSKA (reference sequence). This TCR came from a male donor with ankylosing spondylitis or in good health (not recorded which). V is TRBV20-1 and J is TRBJ2-1, with TRBD2 matching over 11 bases. Specimen: blood. This chain's CDR3 is CSASGGLAVSYNEQFF. Here the CDR3 DNA reads TGCAGTGCTAGTGGGGGACTAGCGGTGAGCTACAATGAGCAGTTCTTC.